This T cell receptor beta chain originates from a study of blood T cell repertoires in COVID-19. Across the study: Samples representing acute and convalescent COVID-19 were sourced from the United States, Italy and Spain. PBMCs, B-cell-depleted T cells, or T cells provided the cDNA or gDNA that made up the material.

Followed over time, Seattle patients had been enrolled while infection was active. As handled by the study authors: Counts of nucleated cells, estimated from reference gene primer amplification, were obtained. Sequenced by immunoSEQ multiplex PCR; TCRdb stores in-frame clones only, minus some. V and J calls and clone size are those listed in that table; D and trimming were worked out from the DNA. The table has some 450,000 clones, over 85% seen once. This CDR3 comprises 12 residues. Germline V gene lookup returns CDR1 SQVTM and CDR2 ANQGSEA. After removal of 6 bases from V and 4 bases from J, the junction contained 4 bases not matched to a gene.

The clonotype was recovered from a man between 18 and 35 years old with COVID-19, enrolled during active disease. The J gene is TRBJ2-7, the V gene TRBV29-1; 9 nucleotides align to TRBD1. Specimen: peripheral blood. Here the CDR3 reads CSVGTGMYEQYF. CDR3 nucleotides: TGCAGCGTGGGGACAGGGATGTACGAGCAGTACTTC.